Presented here are 5 T cell receptor beta chains from one specimen sequenced in a study of T cells in pancreatic ductal adenocarcinoma. The selected patients with pancreatic ductal adenocarcinoma had surgery but no neoadjuvant therapy. Assay used: immunoSEQ multiplex PCR; TCRdb lists only in-frame clones, some missing. The repertoire consists of approximately 19,000 clones, with about nine tenths occurring once and the leading ten covering roughly 0.91%. Sequencing input: PBMCs. Receptor source: a human donor with pancreatic ductal adenocarcinoma.

The rearrangement links TRBV4-1 to TRBJ1-1; D possibly corresponds to TRBD1 (6 bases). Germline lookup yields CDR1 MGHRA and CDR2 YSYEKL. The CDR3 covers 16 residues. The V end lost 1 base, the J end lost 5 bases, and 17 bases lay between the germline ends. CDR3 sequence reads: CASSQVLTRGNTEAFF. In DNA, the CDR3 is TGCGCCAGCAGCCAAGTGCTGACAAGGGGGAATACTGAAGCTTTCTTT.

The chain carries TRBV4-3 and TRBJ1-4; D call uncertain. V was shortened by 0 bases and J by 7 bases, with 9 bases between the two germline ends. The CDR3 totals 14 residues. CDR1 is LGHNA and CDR2 is YSLEER in the germline V gene. The CDR3 DNA is TGCGCCAGCAGCCAAGAGTACAGAGCTGAAAAACTGTTTTTT. It codes for CASSQEYRAEKLFF.

V is TRBV2 and J is TRBJ2-2; D is unclear. Looked up from germline, CDR1 is SNHLY and CDR2 is FYNNEI. The V end lost 7 bases, the J end lost 5 bases, and 14 bases lay between the germline ends. The CDR3 contains 14 residues. The CDR3 DNA reads TGTGCCAGCAAGGCCCGCCTAGAGACCGGGGAGCTGTTTTTT. Its translation is CASKARLETGELFF.

This chain uses TRBV4-1 with TRBJ2-5, with a possible D match to TRBD1 (5 bases). V was shortened by 0 bases and J by 2 bases, with 13 bases between the two germline ends. The length of the CDR3 is 16 residues. CDR1 MGHRA and CDR2 YSYEKL come from the germline V gene. CDR3 sequence (DNA): TGCGCCAGCAGCCAAGAGGGGCTAACCCCTCAAGAGACCCAGTACTTC. This translates into CASSQEGLTPQETQYF.

V gene TRBV5-4 combines with J gene TRBJ1-6, with no clear D. Trimming cost V 4 bases and J 3 bases, with 14 bases left between them. This CDR3 comprises 16 residues. Germline V lookup: CDR1 SGHNT, CDR2 YYREEE (reference sequence). DNA of the CDR3: TGTGCCAGCAGCCAAGATCCCGGTAGCTATAATTCACCCCTCCACTTT. Residues: CASSQDPGSYNSPLHF.